The clone carrying this T cell receptor (beta chain) was observed once. The antigen is undetermined. The data were obtained in a study of STAT3 mutations in large granular lymphocyte leukemia. Overall study findings and caveats: Variable sampling intervals and differing treatment regimens complicated linking therapy response to TCR clonal burden changes. In about 30% of the 18 patients, new TCR clonotypes emerged after therapy. Every T-LGLL patient had at least one immunodominant TCRbeta clonotype.

Germline V lookup: CDR1 SGHRS, CDR2 YFSETQ. J lost 1 base, V lost 0 bases, and 3 bases had no gene match. This CDR3 region has 16 residues. Tens of thousands of productive templates were obtained per sample on average. The protocol was immunoSEQ multiplex PCR, while the TCRdb copy is restricted to in-frame clones and leaves out a portion. The table shows approximately 42,000 clones, with 81% occurring only once. The chain is built from TRBV5-1 and TRBJ2-3; 9 nucleotides line up with TRBD2. The sequence came from a human donor with T large granular lymphocyte leukemia. Some clones in this sample may be carry-over from other donors' samples. What was sequenced was PBMCs. Here the CDR3 reads CASSLEERGGTDTQYF. CDR3 in DNA: TGCGCCAGCAGCTTGGAGGAGCGGGGGGGCACAGATACGCAGTATTTT.